Given below is one TCR beta chain in context. Antigen specificity is unknown. What was amplified from RNA transcripts were TCR beta CDR3 regions. During a first-round RT-PCR of the TCR CDR3, the HTBI primer set was used. Each CDR3 protein gets one entry after TCRdb re-called the multiplex PCR reads with MiXCR. The repertoire consists of nearly 250,000 distinct CDR3 sequences, with about 24% occurring once and the leading ten covering approximately 32%. These data come from a study of T cells in Graves' hyperthyroidism and ophthalmopathy. For ophthalmopathy patients, the Clinical Activity Score was at least 3 and the NOSPECS grade at least 4; duration was under 3 months. From approximately 9.3 ml of fresh peripheral blood, PBMCs were isolated. This CDR3 is 15 amino acids long. The junction had 6 bases not matched to a gene; V was cut back by 5 bases and J by 3 bases. Looked up from germline, CDR1 is SGHTA and CDR2 is FQGTGA.

General study results and limits: Most clonotypes that expanded in the thyroid above 0.001 also showed up in blood. Before onset, by a median of approximately 5.9 months, the model predicted ophthalmopathy.

The TCR was taken from a woman in her thirties or forties with Graves' ophthalmopathy. This chain uses TRBV7-3 with TRBJ2-1; the match to TRBD1 covers 8 bases. Sequenced material: blood. CDR3 coding DNA: TGTGCCAGCAGCCCCCGGGACAGGAACTACAATGAGCAGTTCTTC. Amino acids: CASSPRDRNYNEQFF.